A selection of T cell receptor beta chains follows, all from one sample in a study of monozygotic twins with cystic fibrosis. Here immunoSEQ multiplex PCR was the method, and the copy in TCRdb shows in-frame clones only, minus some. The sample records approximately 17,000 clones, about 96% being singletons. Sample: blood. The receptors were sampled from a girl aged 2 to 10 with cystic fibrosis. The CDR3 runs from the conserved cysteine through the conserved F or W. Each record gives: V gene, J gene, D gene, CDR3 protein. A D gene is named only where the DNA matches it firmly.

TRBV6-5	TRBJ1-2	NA	CASSIRGRNGYTF
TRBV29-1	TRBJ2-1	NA	CSVLSPGPNNEQFF
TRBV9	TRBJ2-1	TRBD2	CASSVGLAGGNNEQFF
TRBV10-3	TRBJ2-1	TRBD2	CAISDTRGGYEQFF
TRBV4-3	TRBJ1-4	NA	CASSQDSTGWATNEKLFF
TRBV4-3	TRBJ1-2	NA	CASSQETAYGYTF
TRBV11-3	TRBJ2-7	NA	CASSASVGSYEQYF
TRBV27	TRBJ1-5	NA	CASSSGLNQPQHF
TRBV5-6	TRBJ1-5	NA	CASSIGPGPEPQHF
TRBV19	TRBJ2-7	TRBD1	CASSIEQGEAYEQYF
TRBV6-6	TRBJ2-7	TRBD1	CASRSGTGPYEQYF
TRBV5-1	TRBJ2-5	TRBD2	CASRLAGGLEETQYF
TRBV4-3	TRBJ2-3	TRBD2	CASSPTSGGAGTTDTQYF
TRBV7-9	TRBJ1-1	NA	CASSLGQVMNTEAFF
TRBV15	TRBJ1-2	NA	CATSRAFSFYGYTF